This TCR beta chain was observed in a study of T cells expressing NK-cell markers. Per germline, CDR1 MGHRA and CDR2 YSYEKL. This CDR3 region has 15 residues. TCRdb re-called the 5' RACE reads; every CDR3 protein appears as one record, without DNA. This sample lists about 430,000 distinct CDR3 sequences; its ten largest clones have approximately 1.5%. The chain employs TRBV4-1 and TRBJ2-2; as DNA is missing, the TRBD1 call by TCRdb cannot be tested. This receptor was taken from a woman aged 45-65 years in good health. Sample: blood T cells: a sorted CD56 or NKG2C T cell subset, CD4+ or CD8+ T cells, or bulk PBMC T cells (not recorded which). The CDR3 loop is CASSQDRVDTGELFF.